This note documents a single T cell receptor (beta chain) sequence. These data originate in a study of OX40 agonist ivuxolimab in advanced cancers. Looking at the study overall: Patients treated during dose escalation were battling hepatocellular carcinoma, melanoma, renal cell or head and neck cancer. Of the participants, around 39% had some prior anti-PD-1, anti-PD-L1 or anti-CTLA-4 therapy, which was allowed. Partial responses occurred in three patients (one hepatocellular carcinoma, two cutaneous melanoma).

Autoimmune disease history or systemic immunosuppression disqualified patients. With 4 bases clipped from V and 1 base from J, the junction kept 4 bases outside the gene matches. The CDR3 loop spans 14 amino acids. The V gene's germline CDR1 is SGDLS and CDR2 YYNGEE. TCRdb's copy holds only in-frame clones and misses some; the assay was immunoSEQ multiplex PCR. The sample carries 50,000 to 75,000 clones, approximately 86% recorded once. The clonotype originates from an adult with an advanced solid tumor such as melanoma, head and neck, liver or kidney cancer. This material consisted of CD4+ or CD8+ T cells sorted from blood, taken in a trial of the OX40 agonist ivuxolimab. The chain carries TRBV9 and TRBJ2-5; 7 bases align to TRBD1. The CDR3 DNA reads TGTGCCAGCAGCCTCGGGACAGTCCAAGAGACCCAGTACTTC. It yields the protein CASSLGTVQETQYF.